This T cell receptor beta chain was sequenced for a study of T cell responses to AZD1222 COVID-19 vaccine. Study-level findings and limits: Baseline seropositivity occurred in only a handful of AZD1222 recipients.

In this sample, this clone turned up once. Its target is not known. CDR3 length: 14 amino acids. CDR1 and CDR2 (germline): SGHTS, YDEGEE. V was clipped by 5 bases and J by 4 bases, with 12 bases between them. Here immunoSEQ multiplex PCR was the method, and the copy in TCRdb shows in-frame clones only, minus some. Of under 200,000 clones detected, 92% appear once; the ten largest clones hold 4.4%. The sequences come from peripheral blood, collected on day 0 of MenACWY control vaccination. The chain combines TRBV5-8 with TRBJ2-2; D not resolved. This TCR was sampled from an adult in good health. The CDR3 coding sequence is TGTGCCAGCAGTTCGACCCTGGGCACCGGGGAGCTGTTTTTT. It encodes CASSSTLGTGELFF.